These 12 T cell receptor beta chains originate from one sample sequenced in a study of blood T cell repertoires in COVID-19. Clones were sequenced by immunoSEQ multiplex PCR, and TCRdb holds only the in-frame ones, with some missing. The sample shows 200,000 to 250,000 clones, approximately 90% of them seen only once. Sequencing input: PBMCs or T cells enriched from blood (not recorded which). These receptors originate from a woman in her 30s who had recovered from COVID-19.

Here the CDR3 reads CASSSGTVNTGELFF. For the CDR3, the DNA is TGTGCCAGCAGTTCCGGGACAGTGAACACCGGGGAGCTGTTTTTT. The J gene is TRBJ2-2, the V gene TRBV6-5; 7 nucleotides agree with TRBD1. This CDR3 is 15 amino acids long. Germline assignment: CDR1 MNHEY and CDR2 SVGAGI. V lost 4 bases to trimming and J lost 1 base; unmatched junction nucleotides: 3.

The chain employs TRBV2 and TRBJ2-2, with D hard to call. From germline, CDR1 is SNHLY and CDR2 FYNNEI. The CDR3 has 16 amino acids. Trimming took 1 base from V and 0 from J, leaving 9 bases between them. The CDR3 DNA follows: TGTGCCAGCAGTGAAGGTTTCGCAGCGAACACCGGGGAGCTGTTTTTT. This sequence encodes CASSEGFAANTGELFF.

The chain uses TRBV6-5 and TRBJ1-2; TRBD1 is a possible D gene (6 bases). V lost 6 bases to trimming and J lost 4 bases, with 15 bases between them. Germline assignment: CDR1 MNHEY and CDR2 SVGAGI. The length of the CDR3 is 14 residues. CDR3 DNA sequence: TGTGCCAGCAGGCCGGACAGAGCCGCCTATGGCTACACCTTC. This translates into CASRPDRAAYGYTF.

The V and J genes are TRBV15 and TRBJ2-7, with 7 bases matching TRBD1. Germline V CDR1 and CDR2: LNHNV, YYDKDF (reference sequence). The junction had 13 bases not matched to a gene; V was cut back by 0 bases and J by 5 bases. This CDR3 has 17 residues. CDR3: CATSRELDRVYIHEQYF. Here the CDR3 DNA reads TGTGCCACCAGCAGAGAATTAGACAGGGTTTACATCCACGAGCAGTACTTC.

The chain uses TRBV7-6 and TRBJ2-7; 12 bases are shared with TRBD2. Germline trimming cut 5 bases from V and 9 bases from J; bases unmatched to any gene: 5. This CDR3 region has 13 residues. Germline CDR1 is SGHVS and CDR2 is FNYEAQ. The CDR3 protein is CASSETSGGPQYF. The CDR3 DNA reads as TGTGCCAGCAGCGAAACTAGCGGGGGGCCGCAGTACTTC.

The chain employs TRBV25-1 and TRBJ2-3; possibly TRBD2 for D (6 bases). Germline CDR1 is MGHDK and CDR2 is SYGVNS. The CDR3 length is 14 residues. Trimming removed 7 bases from V and 2 bases from J, with 13 bases in between. CDR3 residues: CASTRTGVTDTQYF. CDR3 DNA: TGTGCCAGCACCCGGACGGGGGTCACAGATACGCAGTATTTT.

The chain is built from TRBV9 and TRBJ1-3, with D uncertain. V shed 4 bases and J shed 4 bases, with 9 bases lying between them. The germline V gene encodes CDR1 SGDLS and CDR2 YYNGEE. The CDR3 consists of 13 residues. The CDR3 spells CASSQTQGNTIYF. The CDR3 DNA follows: TGTGCCAGCAGCCAAACACAGGGAAACACCATATATTTT.

The chain is built from TRBV10-3 and TRBJ1-6, with unresolved D. Deletions cut 7 bases from V and 6 bases from J, with 16 bases between. The CDR3 contains 15 residues. The germline gives CDR1 ENHRY, CDR2 SYGVKD. For the CDR3, the DNA is TGTGCCATCAAGGAAACGCTCGGGGTTAATTCACCCCTCCACTTT. It encodes CAIKETLGVNSPLHF.

The gene calls are TRBV9 and TRBJ1-1; D gene unclear. The CDR3 length is 13 residues. V was clipped by 0 bases and J by 7 bases, with 10 bases between them. Germline CDR1 reads SGDLS; CDR2 reads YYNGEE. In DNA, the CDR3 is TGTGCCAGCAGCGTAGAGCCAGGTCGTGAAGCTTTCTTT. This codes for CASSVEPGREAFF.

The chain links TRBV10-3 to TRBJ1-2, with D unclear. The CDR3 is 14 residues long. The ends were cut back, 11 bases at V and 1 base at J, with 17 bases in the middle. The germline CDR1 and CDR2 sequences are ENHRY and SYGVKD. DNA of the CDR3: TGTGCCGGAAGAGCTAGTTTGGGTAACTATGGCTACACCTTC. Translated, it gives CAGRASLGNYGYTF.

The chain links TRBV12-3 or TRBV12-4 to TRBJ1-1; D is unresolved. The CDR3 is 13 amino acids. V was clipped by 6 bases and J by 0 bases, with 8 bases between them. The CDR3 DNA reads as TGTGCCAGCAGCCCGGGGATGAACACTGAAGCTTTCTTT. The encoded protein is CASSPGMNTEAFF.

The V call is TRBV27, the J call TRBJ1-2, with 11 bases aligning to TRBD1. V gave up 4 bases and J gave up 6 bases; unmatched junction bases: 4. The CDR3 has 14 amino acids. CDR1 is MNHEY, CDR2 SMNVEV, per germline (reference sequence). In nucleotides, the CDR3 is TGTGCCAGCAGTTCTGGGACAGGGGGGAATGGCTACACCTTC. This codes for CASSSGTGGNGYTF.